One sample yielded the 2 T cell receptor beta chains listed below, sequenced in a study of blood T cell repertoires in COVID-19 (dated by TCRdb to 2018 to 2021). Library preparation was by the immunoSEQ multiplex PCR assay. TCRdb stores this immuneACCESS table with in-frame sequences only. Part of the clones is absent; in the studies checked, under half of the shortfall reflects unresolved V genes, and no reason is known for the rest. The sample contains about 120,000 clones, over 65% of them found a single time. Under 3% of the sample lies in the top ten. Sequenced input: peripheral blood. The receptors shown here come from a man aged 30-40 years with acute or convalescent COVID-19.

This clone appeared once. The chain recombines TRBV24-1 with TRBJ2-1; 12 nucleotides agree with TRBD1. Germline V lookup: CDR1 KGHDR, CDR2 SFDVKD. This CDR3 is 17 amino acids long. V was clipped by 5 bases and J by 8 bases; unmatched bases: 12. This CDR3 is CATSASRDRGRVDEQFF. The DNA of the CDR3 is TGTGCCACCAGTGCCTCCCGGGACAGGGGGCGCGTAGATGAGCAGTTCTTC.

V is TRBV19 and J is TRBJ2-3, with TRBD2 as a possible D gene (5 bases). V lost 3 bases and J lost 2, with 6 bases in between. Per the germline V gene, CDR1 is LNHDA and CDR2 is SQIVND (reference sequence). CDR3 length: 13 residues. CDR3: CASSMTTTDTQYF. In nucleotides, the CDR3 is TGTGCCAGTAGTATGACTACCACAGATACGCAGTATTTT. The full variable domain, in which reference TRBV19 and TRBJ2-3 provide the parts outside the CDR3, is DGGITQSPKYLFRKEGQNVTLSCEQNLNHDAMYWYRQDPGQGLRLIYYSQIVNDFQKGDIAEGYSVSREKKESFPLTVTSAQKNPTAFYLCASSMTTTDTQYFGPGTRLTVL.